This passage covers 17 T cell receptor beta chains from one sample sequenced in a study of beta chain features in type 1 diabetes. Points from the study as a whole: Moderate but significant shortening of TCRB CDR3s was recorded in all four CD4+ subsets from Type 1 diabetes patients.

Their specific antigens are unknown. The study reverse transcribed the entire isolated RNA, so it sequenced expressed TCRB transcripts. Profiled with immunoSEQ multiplex PCR; TCRdb holds only in-frame clones, not every one. The data contain about 660,000 clones, about an eighth of them singletons. Specimen: naive CD4+ T cells from blood. The receptors stem from a man younger than 30 with type 1 diabetes.

This clone was seen more than once but under ten times. The CDR3 loop is CATSRGKGQNTEAFF. CDR3 sequence (DNA): TGTGCCACCAGCAGAGGGAAAGGTCAGAACACTGAAGCTTTCTTT. The chain has TRBV15 and TRBJ1-1, with unresolved D. This CDR3 region has 15 residues. Germline V gives CDR1 LNHNV, CDR2 YYDKDF (reference sequence). V lost 1 base and J 1 base, leaving 10 bases between the germline ends.

This clone was detected a few times. DNA for the CDR3: TGTGCCAGCAGGGCGGGAGTCTACAATGAGCAGTTCTTC. It is translated as CASRAGVYNEQFF. The chain employs TRBV6-7 and TRBJ2-1; 7 nucleotides agree with TRBD2. TRBV6-7 is an open reading frame, and its role is uncertain. This CDR3 has 13 amino acids. V lost 6 bases to trimming and J lost 3 bases; unmatched junction nucleotides: 2.

V gene TRBV9 combines with J gene TRBJ2-1; 11 positions match TRBD2. The CDR3 extends over 19 amino acids. The V and J ends lost 0 bases and 7 bases, in that order; junction bases with no gene match: 15. The germline gives CDR1 SGDLS, CDR2 YYNGEE. The DNA for the CDR3 is TGTGCCAGCAGCGTAGCAGAGACTAGCGGGACTTTCTATTGGAATGAGCAGTTCTTC. Its protein product is CASSVAETSGTFYWNEQFF.

This chain connects TRBV7-2 to TRBJ2-7; 12 bases are shared with TRBD2. This CDR3 spans 15 amino acids. J lost 3 bases, V lost 8 bases, and 8 bases had no gene match. Germline V lookup: CDR1 SGHTA, CDR2 FQGNSA. The CDR3 spells CASGTSGGLDYEQYF. Here the CDR3 DNA reads TGTGCCAGCGGAACTAGCGGGGGGCTTGACTACGAGCAGTACTTC.

In this sample, this clone turned up a few times. This chain uses TRBV29-1 with TRBJ2-7; 14 positions match TRBD2. Germline CDR1 SQVTM, CDR2 ANQGSEA. The CDR3 sequence is 15 residues long. The trim removed 3 bases at V and 6 bases at J, leaving 7 bases unmatched. The CDR3 DNA is TGCAGCGTTGAGGGGGGACTAGCGGGAGTGGCCGAGCAGTACTTC. This codes for CSVEGGLAGVAEQYF.

The J gene is TRBJ1-1, the V gene TRBV4-1, with 8 bases fitting TRBD1. This CDR3 has 16 residues. Germline CDR1 is MGHRA and CDR2 is YSYEKL. V lost 5 bases to trimming and J lost 2 bases; unmatched junction nucleotides: 10. In DNA form, the CDR3 reads TGCGCCAGCAGCTCACGTTCGGGACAGGCTAACACTGAAGCTTTCTTT. This sequence encodes CASSSRSGQANTEAFF.

A few counts support this clone. This chain uses TRBV7-9 with TRBJ2-7, with D possibly matching TRBD2 (5 bases). Trimming pared 2 bases from V and 0 bases from J, leaving 11 bases between. Per germline, CDR1 SEHNR and CDR2 FQNEAQ (reference sequence). This CDR3 is 15 amino acids long. The DNA of the CDR3 is TGTGCCAGCAGCTTACTATCTCGGGACTCCTACGAGCAGTACTTC. Translated, it gives CASSLLSRDSYEQYF.

The chain uses TRBV13 and TRBJ2-7; D gene uncertain. This CDR3 contains 13 residues. The germline V gene has CDR1 PRHDT and CDR2 FYEKMQ (reference sequence). V dropped 0 bases and J dropped 3 bases, with 6 bases sitting between them. This chain's CDR3 is CASSLGRNYEQYF. The CDR3 DNA reads TGTGCCAGCAGCTTAGGACGAAACTACGAGCAGTACTTC.

The chain recombines TRBV7-2 with TRBJ2-1, with D possibly matching TRBD1 (5 bases). The CDR3 spans 16 residues. Trimming removed 5 bases at V and 0 bases at J, with 14 bases between. Germline V gene data show CDR1 as SGHTA and CDR2 as FQGNSA. The CDR3 spells CASSPPGHLSYNEQFF. The CDR3 bases are TGTGCCAGCAGCCCCCCAGGGCATCTCTCCTACAATGAGCAGTTCTTC. The whole variable domain, filled in from reference TRBV7-2 and TRBJ2-1, reads GAGVSQSPSNKVTEKGKDVELRCDPISGHTALYWYRQSLGQGLEFLIYFQGNSAPDKSGLPSDRFSAERTGGSVSTLTIQRTQQEDSAVYLCASSPPGHLSYNEQFFGPGTRLTVL.

This chain uses TRBV11-2 with TRBJ2-7; possible D gene TRBD1, 5 bases. Between the trimmed V and J ends, which lost 5 bases and 3 bases, there was a span of 11 bases. Per the germline V gene, CDR1 is SGHAT and CDR2 is FQNNGV. CDR3 length equals 13 residues. The CDR3 loop reads CASSPDSIYEQYF. CDR3 DNA: TGTGCCAGCAGCCCAGACAGTATCTACGAGCAGTACTTC.

The genes are TRBV11-2 and TRBJ2-5; 8 bases align to TRBD2. The CDR3 extends over 15 amino acids. The V segment lost 6 bases and the J segment 1 base; nucleotides outside the gene matches: 7. CDR1 is SGHAT, CDR2 FQNNGV, per germline. CDR3 coding DNA: TGTGCCAGCAGGAAAGCGGGGGCCCGCCAAGAGACCCAGTACTTC. Translating gives CASRKAGARQETQYF.

This chain connects TRBV6-1 to TRBJ2-7; D not resolved. This CDR3 has 11 amino acids. Per the germline V gene, CDR1 is MNHNS and CDR2 is SASEGT. V was cut by 2 bases and J by 6 bases, with 5 bases left in between. The CDR3 coding sequence is TGTGCCAGCAGTGAATGGGGCGAGCAGTACTTC. It encodes CASSEWGEQYF.

This chain uses TRBV7-2 with TRBJ2-3; D not certain. V lost 3 bases to trimming and J lost 0 bases, with 7 bases between them. CDR3 size: 14 residues. Germline values: CDR1 SGHTA, CDR2 FQGNSA. CDR3 DNA sequence: TGTGCCAGCAGCTTCAAAGGGAGCACAGATACGCAGTATTTT. Its translation is CASSFKGSTDTQYF. The full variable domain, rest sourced from reference TRBV7-2 and TRBJ2-3, is GAGVSQSPSNKVTEKGKDVELRCDPISGHTALYWYRQSLGQGLEFLIYFQGNSAPDKSGLPSDRFSAERTGGSVSTLTIQRTQQEDSAVYLCASSFKGSTDTQYFGPGTRLTVL.

The CDR3 DNA sequence: TGTGCCAGCAGCTTCCGGGACAGGGCAGGGGGCTACACCTTC. This translates into CASSFRDRAGGYTF. The chain couples TRBV7-2 to TRBJ1-2; the match to TRBD1 covers 9 bases. The CDR3 covers 14 residues. J was trimmed by 8 bases and V by 3 bases; bases with no gene match: 7. CDR1 and CDR2 (germline): SGHTA, FQGNSA.

This clone turned up a few times. V usage is TRBV6-5 and J usage is TRBJ1-5; TRBD1 is a possible D gene (5 bases). V was cut by 1 base and J by 6 bases, with 10 bases left in between. Germline V gene sequence: CDR1 MNHEY, CDR2 SVGAGI. This CDR3 comprises 14 residues. CDR3 protein: CASSYFQGSQPQHF. The CDR3 DNA is TGTGCCAGCAGTTACTTCCAGGGAAGTCAGCCCCAGCATTTT.

The CDR3 spells CASSLAGTGHSGYTF. For the CDR3, the DNA is TGTGCCAGCAGCCTAGCCGGGACAGGGCATAGTGGCTACACCTTC. The chain has TRBV4-2 and TRBJ1-2; 9 nucleotides match TRBD1. This CDR3 comprises 15 residues. Germline V CDR1 and CDR2: LGHNA, YNFKEQ. V lost 4 bases, J lost 7 bases, and 10 bases stayed unmatched.

The gene calls are TRBV5-4 and TRBJ2-2; D could derive from TRBD1 or TRBD2 (5 bases each). V lost 4 bases and J 3 bases, leaving 13 bases between the germline ends. Looked up from germline, CDR1 is SGHNT and CDR2 is YYREEE (reference sequence). The CDR3 extends over 15 amino acids. The CDR3 protein is CASSPWGWDTGELFF. The CDR3 DNA is TGTGCCAGCAGCCCGTGGGGGTGGGACACCGGGGAGCTGTTTTTT.